This T cell receptor (beta chain) was recorded in a study of Graves' ophthalmopathy and Graves' hyperthyroidism. In this cohort's terms, stable hyperthyroidism meant no ophthalmopathy by 18 months of follow-up. Hyperthyroidism in these 18- to 65-year-old patients was newly diagnosed, lasting under 2 months. Diagnosis used clinical symptoms, serum thyroxine, TRAb, thyroid ultrasound and orbital computed tomography. PBMCs were density-gradient isolated from 10 ml fresh blood. In its sample, this clonotype was seen many times. Germline lookup yields CDR1 MDHEN and CDR2 SYDVKM. The V gene end was trimmed by 6 bases and the J gene end by 1 base; junction bases not matched to a gene: 4. There are 15 residues in the CDR3. The authors amplified TCR beta CDR3 regions, and they did so from RNA transcripts for repertoire sequencing. Scientists carried out first-round RT-PCR using HTBI primers and then a second-round multiplex PCR. TCRdb processed the multiplex PCR reads anew with MiXCR; each CDR3 protein has one entry. Altogether about 620,000 distinct CDR3 sequences are present, 22% being singletons, with the ten largest covering more than 5.5%.

The chain is built from TRBV28 and TRBJ2-7, with TRBD2 matching 12 bases. The origin of this receptor is a woman aged 18 to 35 with stable Graves' hyperthyroidism. Some clones in this sample may be carry-over from other donors' samples. Sequenced material: peripheral blood. The CDR3 nucleotides read TGTGCCAGCAGACTAGCGGGAGGTACATCCTACGAGCAGTACTTC. Residues: CASRLAGGTSYEQYF.